These T cell receptor beta chains were read from a single sample in a study of blood T cells in healthy people across ages. Each CDR3 protein gets one entry after TCRdb re-called the 5' RACE reads with MiXCR. The sample records roughly 1,500,000 distinct CDR3 sequences, roughly 32% being singletons. Sequenced material: blood. These receptors were collected from a woman aged 30 to 39 in good health. CDR3s include the opening cysteine and the closing phenylalanine or tryptophan. Each record gives: J gene, clone size, V gene, D gene, CDR3 DNA, CDR3 protein. A D gene is named only where the DNA matches it firmly. The size field is filled for only some rows; it gives once, few, many or a size class.

J: TRBJ2-5; size: NA; V: TRBV19; D: NA; DNA: TGTGCCAGTAGTATCGACTCCTCCCAAGAGACCCAGTACTTC; CDR3: CASSIDSSQETQYF
J: TRBJ2-7; size: many; V: TRBV28; D: NA; DNA: TGTGCCAGCAGACCGGACGCTTCCTACGAGCAGTACTTC; CDR3: CASRPDASYEQYF
J: TRBJ2-1; size: NA; V: TRBV2; D: TRBD2; DNA: TGTGCCAGCAATCCGGGACTACCCGTCCGAAATGAGCAGTTCTTC; CDR3: CASNPGLPVRNEQFF
J: TRBJ2-7; size: NA; V: TRBV4-1; D: TRBD2; DNA: TGCGCCAGCAGAAAAGAGGCGGGGGGATTCTACGAGCAGTACTTC; CDR3: CASRKEAGGFYEQYF
J: TRBJ2-5; size: few; V: TRBV7-8; D: NA; DNA: TGTGCCAGCAGCTACCCACCCGGAGGGGAGACCCAGTACTTC; CDR3: CASSYPPGGETQYF
J: TRBJ2-3; size: many; V: TRBV9; D: NA; DNA: TGTGCCAGCAGCGTATTTGCAGATACGCAGTATTTT; CDR3: CASSVFADTQYF
J: TRBJ2-1; size: few; V: TRBV4-1; D: TRBD2; DNA: TGCGCCAGCAGCTTCCGACTAGCGGGAAGCGATGAGCAGTTCTTC; CDR3: CASSFRLAGSDEQFF
J: TRBJ2-1; size: NA; V: TRBV6-1; D: NA; DNA: TGTGCCAGCAGCGCCCAGAGATCCTACAGAGGGGCAAATGAGCAGTTCTTC; CDR3: CASSAQRSYRGANEQFF
J: TRBJ1-1; size: NA; V: TRBV20-1; D: NA; DNA: TGCAGTGCTAGAGATCGGGGGGGAAGCACTGAAGCTTTCTTT; CDR3: CSARDRGGSTEAFF
J: TRBJ2-3; size: few; V: TRBV6-1; D: NA; DNA: TGTGCCAGCAGTGAACCGGCATCCGTTAACGGATACACAGATACGCAGTATTTT; CDR3: CASSEPASVNGYTDTQYF
J: TRBJ1-1; size: NA; V: TRBV7-9; D: NA; DNA: TGTGCCAGCAGCTTACTCGCCTGGGGACATGGTGACACTGAAGCTTTCTTT; CDR3: CASSLLAWGHGDTEAFF
J: TRBJ2-7; size: NA; V: TRBV7-9; D: NA; DNA: TGTGCCAGCAGCTCGACGGCGGGGGAGCAGTACTTC; CDR3: CASSSTAGEQYF
J: TRBJ1-1; size: NA; V: TRBV7-2; D: NA; DNA: TGTGCCAGCAGCTTACCGCAGGATAACACTGAAGCTTTCTTT; CDR3: CASSLPQDNTEAFF
J: TRBJ2-5; size: NA; V: TRBV28; D: NA; DNA: TGTGCCAGCAGTTTTTCTGAGTCCCAGTACTTC; CDR3: CASSFSESQYF
J: TRBJ2-7; size: many; V: TRBV10-3; D: TRBD2; DNA: TGTGCCATCAGTGAGTCGATGACTAGCGGGACCTACGAGCAGTACTTC; CDR3: CAISESMTSGTYEQYF
J: TRBJ2-3; size: NA; V: TRBV6-5; D: NA; DNA: TGTGCCAGCAGTTACGGTCGGGGCCTTGGCACAGATACGCAGTATTTT; CDR3: CASSYGRGLGTDTQYF
J: TRBJ1-6; size: few; V: TRBV12-3/TRBV12-4; D: TRBD1; DNA: TGTGCCAGCAGTTTATCAGGGGGTAATAATTCACCCCTCCACTTT; CDR3: CASSLSGGNNSPLHF
J: TRBJ1-1; size: few; V: TRBV12-3/TRBV12-4; D: NA; DNA: TGTGCCAGCAGTTCGAGGGGTGGGGACACTGAAGCTTTCTTT; CDR3: CASSSRGGDTEAFF
J: TRBJ1-5; size: few; V: TRBV6-6; D: NA; DNA: TGTGCCAACCCTTCCAGGAGGGGATATCAGCCCCAGCATTTT; CDR3: CANPSRRGYQPQHF
J: TRBJ2-7; size: few; V: TRBV20-1; D: TRBD2; DNA: TGCAGTGCTAGAACCCACCCGGGGGGTGGTGCCTACGAGCAGTACTTC; CDR3: CSARTHPGGGAYEQYF
J: TRBJ1-5; size: NA; V: TRBV24-1; D: NA; DNA: TGTGCCACCAGCGAAAGCTATAGCAATCAGCCCCAGCATTTT; CDR3: CATSESYSNQPQHF
J: TRBJ2-7; size: NA; V: TRBV7-2; D: NA; DNA: TGTGCCAGCAGCTTAGTTTCGACAAGTGGCTCCTACGAGCAGTACTTC; CDR3: CASSLVSTSGSYEQYF